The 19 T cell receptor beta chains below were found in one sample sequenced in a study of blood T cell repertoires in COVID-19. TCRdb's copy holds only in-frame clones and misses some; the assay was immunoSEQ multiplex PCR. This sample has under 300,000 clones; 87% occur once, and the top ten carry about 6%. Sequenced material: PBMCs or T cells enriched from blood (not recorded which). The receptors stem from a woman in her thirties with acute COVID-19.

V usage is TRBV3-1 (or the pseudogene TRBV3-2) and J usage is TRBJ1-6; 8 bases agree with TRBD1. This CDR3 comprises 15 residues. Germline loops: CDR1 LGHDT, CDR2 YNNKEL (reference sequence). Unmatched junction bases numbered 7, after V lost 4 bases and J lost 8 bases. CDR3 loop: CASSPLTGGDSPLHF. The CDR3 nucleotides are TGTGCCAGCAGCCCTCTAACAGGGGGAGATTCACCCCTCCACTTT.

The CDR3 sequence is CASSSRGLNTEAFF. The CDR3 nucleotides are TGCGCCAGCAGCTCCCGGGGTTTGAACACTGAAGCTTTCTTT. The chain recombines TRBV5-1 with TRBJ1-1; D is unresolved. Germline CDR1 SGHRS, CDR2 YFSETQ. The CDR3 sequence is 14 residues long. V lost 3 bases and J lost 0, with 9 bases in between.

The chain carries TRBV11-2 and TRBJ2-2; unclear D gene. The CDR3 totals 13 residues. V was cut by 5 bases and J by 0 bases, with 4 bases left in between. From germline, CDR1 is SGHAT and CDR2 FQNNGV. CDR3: CASSPSNTGELFF. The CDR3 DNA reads TGTGCCAGCAGCCCTTCGAACACCGGGGAGCTGTTTTTT.

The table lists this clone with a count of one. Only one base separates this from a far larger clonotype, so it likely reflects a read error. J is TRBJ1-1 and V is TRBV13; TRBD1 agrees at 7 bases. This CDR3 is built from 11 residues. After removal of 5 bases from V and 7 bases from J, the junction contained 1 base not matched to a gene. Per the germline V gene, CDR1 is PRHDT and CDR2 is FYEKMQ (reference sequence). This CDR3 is CASSRTGEAFF. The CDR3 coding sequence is TGTGCCAGCAGCCGGACAGGTGAAGCTTTCTTT.

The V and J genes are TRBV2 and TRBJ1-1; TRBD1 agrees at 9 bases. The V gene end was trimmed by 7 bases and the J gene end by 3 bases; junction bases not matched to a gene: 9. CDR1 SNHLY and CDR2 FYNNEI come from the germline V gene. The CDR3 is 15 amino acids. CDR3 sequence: CASILQGALYTEAFF. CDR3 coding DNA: TGTGCCAGCATCTTACAGGGGGCTCTCTACACTGAAGCTTTCTTT.

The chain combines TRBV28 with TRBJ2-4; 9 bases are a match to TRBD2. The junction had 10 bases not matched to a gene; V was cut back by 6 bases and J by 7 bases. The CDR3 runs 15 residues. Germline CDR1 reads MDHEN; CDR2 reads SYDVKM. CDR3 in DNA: TGTGCCAGCAGCCCCCATAGCGGGAGTGGTAACATTCAGTACTTC. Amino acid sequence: CASSPHSGSGNIQYF.

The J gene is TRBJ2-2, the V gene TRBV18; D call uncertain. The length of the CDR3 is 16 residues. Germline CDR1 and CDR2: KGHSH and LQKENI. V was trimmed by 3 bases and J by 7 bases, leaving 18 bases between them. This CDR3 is CASSPSQDPYSGELFF. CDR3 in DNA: TGTGCCAGCTCACCGTCGCAGGATCCATACAGCGGGGAGCTGTTTTTT.

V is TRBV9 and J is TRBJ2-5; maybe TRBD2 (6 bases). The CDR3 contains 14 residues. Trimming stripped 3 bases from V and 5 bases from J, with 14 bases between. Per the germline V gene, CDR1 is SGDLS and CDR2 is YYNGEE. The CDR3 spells CASSAGGGWETQYF. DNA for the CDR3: TGTGCCAGCAGCGCCGGCGGAGGGTGGGAGACCCAGTACTTC.

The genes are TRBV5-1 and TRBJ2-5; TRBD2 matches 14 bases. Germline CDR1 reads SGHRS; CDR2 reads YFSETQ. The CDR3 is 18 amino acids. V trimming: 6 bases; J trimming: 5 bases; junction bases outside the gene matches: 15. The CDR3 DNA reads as TGCGCCAGCACCCTACCCCAGACTAGCGGGGGGGCCATGGAGACCCAGTACTTC. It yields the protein CASTLPQTSGGAMETQYF. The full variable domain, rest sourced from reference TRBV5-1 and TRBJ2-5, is KAGVTQTPRYLIKTRGQQVTLSCSPISGHRSVSWYQQTPGQGLQFLFEYFSETQRNKGNFPGRFSGRQFSNSRSEMNVSTLELGDSALYLCASTLPQTSGGAMETQYFGPGTRLLVL.

The CDR3 here is CASSHPTSGGTDTQYF. For the CDR3, the DNA is TGTGCCAGCAGCCACCCAACTAGCGGGGGAACAGATACGCAGTATTTT. The genes are TRBV3-1 (or the pseudogene TRBV3-2) and TRBJ2-3; 11 bases fit TRBD2. Germline V gives CDR1 LGHDT, CDR2 YNNKEL (reference sequence). V lost 3 bases and J lost 3; bases outside the gene matches: 5. The CDR3 length is 16 residues.

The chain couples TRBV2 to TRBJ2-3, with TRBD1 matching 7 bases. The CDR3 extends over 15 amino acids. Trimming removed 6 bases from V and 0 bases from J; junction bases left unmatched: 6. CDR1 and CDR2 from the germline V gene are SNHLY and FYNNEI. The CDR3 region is CASRFTGASTDTQYF. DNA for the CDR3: TGTGCCAGCAGATTCACAGGGGCGAGCACAGATACGCAGTATTTT. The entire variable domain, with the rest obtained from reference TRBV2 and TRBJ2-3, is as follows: EPEVTQTPSHQVTQMGQEVILRCVPISNHLYFYWYRQILGQKVEFLVSFYNNEISEKSEIFDDQFSVERPDGSNFTLKIRSTKLEDSAMYFCASRFTGASTDTQYFGPGTRLTVL.

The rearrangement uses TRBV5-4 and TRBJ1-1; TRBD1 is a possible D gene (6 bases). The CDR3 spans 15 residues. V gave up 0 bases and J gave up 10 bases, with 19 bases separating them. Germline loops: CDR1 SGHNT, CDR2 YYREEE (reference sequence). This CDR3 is CASSLELAGARGAFF. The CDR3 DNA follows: TGTGCCAGCAGCTTGGAGTTGGCGGGGGCTCGAGGAGCTTTCTTT.

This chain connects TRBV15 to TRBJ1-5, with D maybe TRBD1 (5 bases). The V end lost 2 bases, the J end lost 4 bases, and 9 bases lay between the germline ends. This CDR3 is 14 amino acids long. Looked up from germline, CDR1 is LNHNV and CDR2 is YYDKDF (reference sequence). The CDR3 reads CATSRQRGNQPQHF. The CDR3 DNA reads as TGTGCCACCAGCAGACAACGGGGGAATCAGCCCCAGCATTTT.

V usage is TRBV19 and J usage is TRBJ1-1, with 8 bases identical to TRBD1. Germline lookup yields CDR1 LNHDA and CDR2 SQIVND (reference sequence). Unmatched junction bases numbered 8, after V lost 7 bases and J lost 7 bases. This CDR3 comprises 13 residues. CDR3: CASIPPGQVEAFF. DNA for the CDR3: TGTGCCAGTATTCCTCCGGGACAGGTTGAAGCTTTCTTT.

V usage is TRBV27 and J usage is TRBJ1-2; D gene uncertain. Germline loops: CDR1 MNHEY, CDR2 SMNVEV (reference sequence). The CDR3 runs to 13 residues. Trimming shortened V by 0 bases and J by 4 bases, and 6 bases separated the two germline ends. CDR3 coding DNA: TGTGCCAGCAGTTTATCGCGGATCTATGGCTACACCTTC. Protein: CASSLSRIYGYTF.

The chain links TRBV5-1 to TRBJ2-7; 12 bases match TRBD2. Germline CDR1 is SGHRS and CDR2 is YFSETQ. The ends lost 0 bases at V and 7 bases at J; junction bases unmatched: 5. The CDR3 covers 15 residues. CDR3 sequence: CASSLGTSGNQEQYF. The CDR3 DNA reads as TGCGCCAGCAGCTTGGGGACTAGCGGGAATCAGGAGCAGTACTTC.

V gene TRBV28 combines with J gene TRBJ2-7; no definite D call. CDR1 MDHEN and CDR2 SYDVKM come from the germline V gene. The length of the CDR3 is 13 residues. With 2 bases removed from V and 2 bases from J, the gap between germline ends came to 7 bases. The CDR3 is CASSLVQPYEQYF. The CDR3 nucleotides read TGTGCCAGCAGTTTAGTACAGCCCTACGAGCAGTACTTC.

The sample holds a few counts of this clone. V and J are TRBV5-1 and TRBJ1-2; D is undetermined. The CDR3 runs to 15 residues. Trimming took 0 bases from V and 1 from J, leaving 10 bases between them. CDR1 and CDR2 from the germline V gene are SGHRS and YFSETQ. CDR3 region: CASSLGRGFNYGYTF. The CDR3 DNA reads TGCGCCAGCAGCTTGGGGCGGGGATTTAACTATGGCTACACCTTC.

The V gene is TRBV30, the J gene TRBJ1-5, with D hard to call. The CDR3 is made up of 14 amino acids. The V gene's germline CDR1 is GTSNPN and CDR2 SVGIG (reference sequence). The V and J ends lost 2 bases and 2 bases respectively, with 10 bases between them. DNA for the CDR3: TGTGCCTGGAGTCTTACCCCGGGCAATCAGCCCCAGCATTTT. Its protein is CAWSLTPGNQPQHF.